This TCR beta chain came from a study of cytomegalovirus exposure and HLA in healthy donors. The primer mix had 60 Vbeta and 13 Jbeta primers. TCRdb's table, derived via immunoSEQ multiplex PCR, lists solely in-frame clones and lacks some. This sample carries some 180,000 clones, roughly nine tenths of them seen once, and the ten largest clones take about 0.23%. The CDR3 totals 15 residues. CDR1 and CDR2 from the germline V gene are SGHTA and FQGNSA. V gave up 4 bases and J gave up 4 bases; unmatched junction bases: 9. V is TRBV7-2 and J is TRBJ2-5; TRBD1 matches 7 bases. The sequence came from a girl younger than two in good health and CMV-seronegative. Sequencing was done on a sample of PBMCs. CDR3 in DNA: TGTGCCAGCAGCTGGGGAACCGGGACAGTAGAGACCCAGTACTTC. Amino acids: CASSWGTGTVETQYF.